This record covers a single T cell receptor beta chain. As yet, its antigen is unknown. This specimen belongs to a study of shared clonotypes between healthy human individuals. Study as a whole: The people who gave samples were a couple of women and three men aged 18 to 49. For every donor, three CD4 naive, three CD4 memory, two CD8 naive and one CD8 memory plates were used.

This CDR3 comprises 16 residues. Germline loops: CDR1 SGHDN, CDR2 FVKESK. The J segment lost 3 bases and the V segment lost 0 bases, leaving 5 bases of the junction unmatched. DNA at 200 ng, around 30,000 T cell genomes, went into sorted-subset replicate PCRs. TCRdb's copy holds only in-frame clones and misses some; the assay was immunoSEQ multiplex PCR. Of roughly 1,500,000 clones in the sample, 98% were seen once. The study's findings and limits: Across subsets, estimated richness was generally greater for naive than for memory populations.

Source material: naive CD4+ T cells sorted from blood. Subset here: CD45RA+ positively selected. This sequence was found in a man aged 25 to 45 in good health. V usage is TRBV14 and J usage is TRBJ2-7; 10 nucleotides align to TRBD2. CDR3 nucleotide sequence: TGTGCCAGCAGCCAAGATAGGGCTAGCGGGAGCTACGAGCAGTACTTC. Protein: CASSQDRASGSYEQYF. The full variable domain, rest sourced from reference TRBV14 and TRBJ2-7, is EAGVTQFPSHSVIEKGQTVTLRCDPISGHDNLYWYRRVMGKEIKFLLHFVKESKQDESGMPNNRFLAERTGGTYSTLKVQPAELEDSGVYFCASSQDRASGSYEQYFGPGTRLTVT.